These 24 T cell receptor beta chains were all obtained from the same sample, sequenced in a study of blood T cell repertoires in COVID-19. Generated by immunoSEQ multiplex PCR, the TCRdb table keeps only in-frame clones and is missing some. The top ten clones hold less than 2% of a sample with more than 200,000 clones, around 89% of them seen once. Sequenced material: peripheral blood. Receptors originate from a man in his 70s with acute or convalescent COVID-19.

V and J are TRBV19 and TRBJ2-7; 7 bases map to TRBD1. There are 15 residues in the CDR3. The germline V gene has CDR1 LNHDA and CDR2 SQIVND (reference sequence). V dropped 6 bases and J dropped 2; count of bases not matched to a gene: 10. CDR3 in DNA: TGTGCCAGTAGAGAGACTGGGACAGTGACCTACGAGCAGTACTTC. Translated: CASRETGTVTYEQYF.

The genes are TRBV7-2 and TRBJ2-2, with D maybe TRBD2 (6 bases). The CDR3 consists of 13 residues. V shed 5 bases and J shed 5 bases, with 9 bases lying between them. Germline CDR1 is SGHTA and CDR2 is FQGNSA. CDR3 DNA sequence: TGTGCCAGCAGCCCTGGGAGGACCGGGGAGCTGTTTTTT. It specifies CASSPGRTGELFF. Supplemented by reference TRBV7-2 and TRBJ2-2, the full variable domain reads GAGVSQSPSNKVTEKGKDVELRCDPISGHTALYWYRQSLGQGLEFLIYFQGNSAPDKSGLPSDRFSAERTGGSVSTLTIQRTQQEDSAVYLCASSPGRTGELFFGEGSRLTVL.

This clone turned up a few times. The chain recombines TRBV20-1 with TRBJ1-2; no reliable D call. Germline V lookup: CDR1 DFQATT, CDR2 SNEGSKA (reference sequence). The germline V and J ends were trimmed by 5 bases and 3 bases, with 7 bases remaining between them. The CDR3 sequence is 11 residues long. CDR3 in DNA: TGCAGTGCTCTAACAGACTATGGCTACACCTTC. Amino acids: CSALTDYGYTF.

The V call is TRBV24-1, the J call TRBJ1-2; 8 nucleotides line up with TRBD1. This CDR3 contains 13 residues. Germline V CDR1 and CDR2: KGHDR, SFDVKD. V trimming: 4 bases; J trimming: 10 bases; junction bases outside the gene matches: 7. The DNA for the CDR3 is TGTGCCACCAGTGAAGGACAGGGAGGTGTCTACACCTTC. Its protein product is CATSEGQGGVYTF.

In DNA form, the CDR3 reads TGTGCCAGCAGTAGGACTAGCGGCGAGCAGTACTTC. Translation: CASSRTSGEQYF. The J gene is TRBJ2-7, the V gene TRBV2; 10 bases map to TRBD2. Trimming removed 5 bases from V and 6 bases from J; junction bases left unmatched: 1. The CDR3 has 12 residues. Germline V lookup: CDR1 SNHLY, CDR2 FYNNEI.

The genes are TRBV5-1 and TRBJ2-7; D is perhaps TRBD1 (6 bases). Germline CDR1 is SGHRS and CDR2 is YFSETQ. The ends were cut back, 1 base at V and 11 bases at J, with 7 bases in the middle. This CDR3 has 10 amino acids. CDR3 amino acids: CASSLTGKYF. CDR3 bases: TGCGCCAGCAGCTTGACAGGGAAGTACTTC. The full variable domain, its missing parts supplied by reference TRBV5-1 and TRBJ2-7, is KAGVTQTPRYLIKTRGQQVTLSCSPISGHRSVSWYQQTPGQGLQFLFEYFSETQRNKGNFPGRFSGRQFSNSRSEMNVSTLELGDSALYLCASSLTGKYFGPGTRLTVT.

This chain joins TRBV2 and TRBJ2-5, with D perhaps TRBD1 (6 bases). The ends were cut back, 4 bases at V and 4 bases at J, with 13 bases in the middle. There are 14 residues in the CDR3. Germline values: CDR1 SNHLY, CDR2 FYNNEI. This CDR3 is CASSGPLRGETQYF. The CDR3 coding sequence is TGTGCCAGCAGTGGACCCCTCAGGGGAGAGACCCAGTACTTC.

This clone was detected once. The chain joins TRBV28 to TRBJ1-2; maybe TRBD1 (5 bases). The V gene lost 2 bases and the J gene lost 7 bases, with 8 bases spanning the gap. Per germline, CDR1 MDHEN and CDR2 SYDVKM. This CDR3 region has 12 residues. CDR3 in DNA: TGTGCCAGCAGTTTAAGGGGCGGTGGCTACACCTTC. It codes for CASSLRGGGYTF.

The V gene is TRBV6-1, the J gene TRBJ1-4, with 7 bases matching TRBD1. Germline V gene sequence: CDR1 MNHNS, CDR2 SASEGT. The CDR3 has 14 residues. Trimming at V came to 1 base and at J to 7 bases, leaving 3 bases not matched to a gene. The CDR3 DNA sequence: TGTGCCAGCAGTGAAGGGACAGGTTTTGAAAAACTGTTTTTT. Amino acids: CASSEGTGFEKLFF.

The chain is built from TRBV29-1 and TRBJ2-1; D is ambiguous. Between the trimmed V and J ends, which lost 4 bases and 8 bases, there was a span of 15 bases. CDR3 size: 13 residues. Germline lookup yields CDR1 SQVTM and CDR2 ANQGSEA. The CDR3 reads CSVGAGVWDEQFF. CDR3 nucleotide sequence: TGCAGCGTTGGGGCAGGCGTATGGGATGAGCAGTTCTTC.

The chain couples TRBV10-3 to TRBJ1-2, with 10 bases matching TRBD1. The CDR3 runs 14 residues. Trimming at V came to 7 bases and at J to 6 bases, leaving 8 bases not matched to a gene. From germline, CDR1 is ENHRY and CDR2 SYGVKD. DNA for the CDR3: TGTGCCATCACCCGACAGGGGGCGATGGATGGCTACACCTTC. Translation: CAITRQGAMDGYTF.

CDR3 in DNA: TGTGCCAGCAGTTATCGACAGGGGGCGCTTCTTGAAGCTTTCTTT. It codes for CASSYRQGALLEAFF. This chain joins TRBV6-5 and TRBJ1-1; 10 nucleotides agree with TRBD1. Germline loops: CDR1 MNHEY, CDR2 SVGAGI. This CDR3 is built from 15 residues. Trimming removed 3 bases from V and 7 bases from J; junction bases left unmatched: 8.

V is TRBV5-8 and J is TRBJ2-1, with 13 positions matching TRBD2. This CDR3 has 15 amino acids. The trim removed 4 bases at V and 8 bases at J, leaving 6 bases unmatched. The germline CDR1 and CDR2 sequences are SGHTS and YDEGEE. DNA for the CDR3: TGTGCCAGCAGCATTGGGACTAGCGGGAAGGATGAGCAGTTCTTC. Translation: CASSIGTSGKDEQFF. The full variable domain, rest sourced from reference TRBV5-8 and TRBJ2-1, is EAGVTQSPTHLIKTRGQQATLRCSPISGHTSVYWYQQALGLGLQFLLWYDEGEERNRGNFPPRFSGRQFPNYSSELNVNALELEDSALYLCASSIGTSGKDEQFFGPGTRLTVL.

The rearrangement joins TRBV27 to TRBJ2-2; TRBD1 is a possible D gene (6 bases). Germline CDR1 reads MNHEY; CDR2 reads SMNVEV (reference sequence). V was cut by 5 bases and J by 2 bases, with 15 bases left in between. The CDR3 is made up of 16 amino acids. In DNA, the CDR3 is TGTGCCAGCAGTCTCCTTACAGGGTTAAACACCGGGGAGCTGTTTTTT. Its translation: CASSLLTGLNTGELFF.

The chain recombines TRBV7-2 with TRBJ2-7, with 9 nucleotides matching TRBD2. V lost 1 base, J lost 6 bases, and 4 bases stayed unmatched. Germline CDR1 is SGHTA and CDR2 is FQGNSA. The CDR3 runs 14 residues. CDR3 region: CASSLVRRGGEQYF. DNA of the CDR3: TGTGCCAGCAGCTTAGTCAGGCGGGGGGGCGAGCAGTACTTC.

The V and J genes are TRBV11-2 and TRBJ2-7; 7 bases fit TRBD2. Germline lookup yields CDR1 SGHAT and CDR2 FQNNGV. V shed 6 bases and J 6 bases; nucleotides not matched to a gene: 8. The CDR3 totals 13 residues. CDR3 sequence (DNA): TGTGCCAGCAGTCCAGCGGGGCCCGGCGAGCAGTACTTC. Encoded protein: CASSPAGPGEQYF.

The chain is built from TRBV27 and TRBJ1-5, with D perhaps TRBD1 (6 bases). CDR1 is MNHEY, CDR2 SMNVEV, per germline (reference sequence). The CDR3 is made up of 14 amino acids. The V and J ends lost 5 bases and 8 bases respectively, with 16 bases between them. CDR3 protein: CASSRPGVGEPQHF. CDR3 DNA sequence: TGTGCCAGCAGTCGGCCAGGGGTAGGAGAGCCCCAGCATTTT.

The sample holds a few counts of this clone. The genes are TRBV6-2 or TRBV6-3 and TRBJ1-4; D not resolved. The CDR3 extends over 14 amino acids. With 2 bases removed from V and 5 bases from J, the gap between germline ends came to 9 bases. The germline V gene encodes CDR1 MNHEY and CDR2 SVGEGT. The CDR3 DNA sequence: TGTGCCAGCAGTTACAGGCAGCGAAATGAAAAACTGTTTTTT. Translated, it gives CASSYRQRNEKLFF.

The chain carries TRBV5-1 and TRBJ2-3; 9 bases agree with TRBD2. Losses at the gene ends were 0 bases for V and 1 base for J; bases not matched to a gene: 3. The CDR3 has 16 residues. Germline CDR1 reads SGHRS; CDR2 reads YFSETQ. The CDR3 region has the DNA TGCGCCAGCAGCTTGGGAGCGGGAGGTGGCACAGATACGCAGTATTTT. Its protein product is CASSLGAGGGTDTQYF.

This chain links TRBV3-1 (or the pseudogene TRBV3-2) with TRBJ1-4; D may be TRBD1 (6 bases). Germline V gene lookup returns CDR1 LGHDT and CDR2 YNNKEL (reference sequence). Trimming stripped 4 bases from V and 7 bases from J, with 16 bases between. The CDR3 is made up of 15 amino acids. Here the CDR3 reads CASSLEGGRREKLFF. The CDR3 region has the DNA TGTGCCAGCAGCCTCGAAGGGGGAAGGCGTGAAAAACTGTTTTTT.

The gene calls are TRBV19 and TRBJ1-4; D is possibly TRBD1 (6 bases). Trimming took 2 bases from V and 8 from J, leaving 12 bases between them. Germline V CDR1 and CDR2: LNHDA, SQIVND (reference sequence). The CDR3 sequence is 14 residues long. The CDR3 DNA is TGTGCCAGTAGTATACGGGACAAACCCGAAAAACTGTTTTTT. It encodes CASSIRDKPEKLFF.

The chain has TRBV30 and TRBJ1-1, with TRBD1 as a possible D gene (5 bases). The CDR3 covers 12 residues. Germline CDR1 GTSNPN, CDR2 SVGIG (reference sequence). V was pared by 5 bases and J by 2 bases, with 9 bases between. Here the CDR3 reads CAWSQGNTEAFF. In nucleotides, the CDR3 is TGTGCCTGGTCTCAGGGCAACACTGAAGCTTTCTTT. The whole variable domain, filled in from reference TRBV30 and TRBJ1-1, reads SQTIHQWPATLVQPVGSPLSLECTVEGTSNPNLYWYRQAAGRGLQLLFYSVGIGQISSEVPQNLSASRPQDRQFILSSKKLLLSDSGFYLCAWSQGNTEAFFGQGTRLTVV.

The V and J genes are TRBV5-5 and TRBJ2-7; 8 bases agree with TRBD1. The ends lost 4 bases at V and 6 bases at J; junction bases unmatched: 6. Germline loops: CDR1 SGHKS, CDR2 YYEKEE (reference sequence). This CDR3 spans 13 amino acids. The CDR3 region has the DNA TGTGCCAGCAGCGGAACCGACAGGGGCGAGCAGTACTTC. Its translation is CASSGTDRGEQYF. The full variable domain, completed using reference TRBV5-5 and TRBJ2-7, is DAGVTQSPTHLIKTRGQQVTLRCSPISGHKSVSWYQQVLGQGPQFIFQYYEKEERGRGNFPDRFSARQFPNYSSELNVNALLLGDSALYLCASSGTDRGEQYFGPGTRLTVT.

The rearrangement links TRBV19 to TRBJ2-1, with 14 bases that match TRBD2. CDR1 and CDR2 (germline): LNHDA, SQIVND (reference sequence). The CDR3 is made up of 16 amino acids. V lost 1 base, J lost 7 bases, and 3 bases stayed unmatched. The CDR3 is CASSIGGTSGSNEQFF. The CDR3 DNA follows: TGTGCCAGTAGTATAGGGGGGACTAGCGGGAGTAATGAGCAGTTCTTC.